Described below is a single TCR beta chain sequence and its context. As originally analysed: Using reference gene primer amplification, nucleated cell counts were estimated. Generated by immunoSEQ multiplex PCR, the TCRdb table keeps only in-frame clones and is missing some. V, J and clone size reflect that table, while D and trimming were determined from the DNA. The repertoire holds about 140,000 clones, with about 86% as singletons. The CDR3 covers 15 residues. V was trimmed by 6 bases and J by 4 bases, leaving 13 bases between them. Looked up from germline, CDR1 is MNHEY and CDR2 is SVGAGI. This sample was taken from a study of blood T cell repertoires in COVID-19. Across the whole study: Spain, Italy and the United States supplied samples that represented acute and convalescent COVID-19. In each case, the material was cDNA or gDNA derived from T cells, B-cell-depleted T cells, or PBMCs.

The chain uses TRBV6-5 and TRBJ1-6; the D gene is possibly TRBD1 (6 bases). Sequences were obtained from peripheral blood. The origin of this receptor is a human donor in a cohort sampled during active COVID-19. This CDR3 reads CASRQGIVYNSPLHF. Written as DNA, the CDR3 is TGTGCCAGCAGACAGGGTATAGTGTATAATTCACCCCTCCACTTT.